These 29 T cell receptor beta chains were all obtained from the same sample, sequenced in a study of T-cell reconstitution after alpha-beta-depleted transplantation in children. The library targeted TCRbeta and was prepared with unique molecular identifiers. Each CDR3 protein is one row after TCRdb ran MiXCR on the PCR reads. The sample contains 240,000 or so distinct CDR3 sequences, around 8% of which appear only once. The sample in question was PBMCs, mostly from graft donor cells, obtained 180 days after TCRalphabeta/CD19-depleted stem cell transplant. All receptors come from a male patient younger than 18 who had a stem cell transplant for acute lymphoblastic leukemia, so the T cells may come from the graft donor.

In its sample, this clonotype was seen many times. The rearrangement uses TRBV20-1 and TRBJ2-2; D is undetermined. The CDR3 is made up of 13 amino acids. Germline CDR1 is DFQATT and CDR2 is SNEGSKA (reference sequence). The V gene lost 3 bases and the J gene lost 8 bases, with 13 bases spanning the gap. The DNA of the CDR3 is TGCAGTGCTAGCGAGGCGGTTGTTGGGGAGCTGTTTTTT. Residues: CSASEAVVGELFF.

This clonotype was counted many times. The chain combines TRBV7-8 with TRBJ2-7; D perhaps matches TRBD2 (6 bases). The ends were cut back, 3 bases at V and 2 bases at J, with 17 bases in the middle. The CDR3 extends over 16 amino acids. Germline lookup yields CDR1 SGHVS and CDR2 FQNEAQ. The CDR3 spells CASSFDRLERPYEQYF. The CDR3 region has the DNA TGTGCCAGCAGCTTCGATAGACTAGAAAGGCCCTACGAGCAGTACTTC.

Many counts were recorded for this clonotype. The chain combines TRBV7-2 with TRBJ2-5, with D possibly matching TRBD2 (6 bases). Trimming took 6 bases from V and 3 from J, leaving 14 bases between them. The CDR3 sequence is 14 residues long. Germline CDR1 reads SGHTA; CDR2 reads FQGNSA. The CDR3 protein is CASSPLGGEETQYF. The CDR3 DNA reads TGTGCCAGCAGTCCCCTCGGGGGAGAAGAGACCCAGTACTTC. Looking up the rest from reference TRBV7-2 and TRBJ2-5 gives the full variable domain: GAGVSQSPSNKVTEKGKDVELRCDPISGHTALYWYRQSLGQGLEFLIYFQGNSAPDKSGLPSDRFSAERTGGSVSTLTIQRTQQEDSAVYLCASSPLGGEETQYFGPGTRLLVL.

This clonotype occurred a few times. The V call is TRBV7-7, the J call TRBJ1-4; 10 positions match TRBD1. The CDR3 has 14 amino acids. CDR1 is SSHAT and CDR2 is FNYEAQ in the germline V gene (reference sequence). Losses at the gene ends were 5 bases for V and 8 bases for J; bases not matched to a gene: 5. The chain's CDR3 is CASSRGQGEEKLFF. DNA for the CDR3: TGTGCCAGCAGCCGCGGACAGGGGGAAGAAAAACTGTTTTTT.

There are many counts of this clonotype. The chain links TRBV28 to TRBJ2-7, with D unclear. The germline V gene encodes CDR1 MDHEN and CDR2 SYDVKM. The CDR3 has 12 residues. V was cut by 3 bases and J by 6 bases, with 9 bases left in between. CDR3 DNA: TGTGCCAGCAGTTTTGGATATCCCGAGCAGTACTTC. Protein product: CASSFGYPEQYF.

This clonotype was seen repeatedly, ten times or more. CDR3 coding DNA: TGTGCCAGCAGTAAGGGCACGAGCTCCTACGAGCAGTACTTC. This codes for CASSKGTSSYEQYF. V and J are TRBV25-1 and TRBJ2-7; D unclear. This CDR3 spans 14 amino acids. Per the germline V gene, CDR1 is MGHDK and CDR2 is SYGVNS. V lost 5 bases, J lost 0 bases, and 11 bases lay in between.

In this sample, this clonotype turned up many times. The J gene is TRBJ2-7, the V gene TRBV11-3; 7 nucleotides match TRBD1. CDR3 length: 15 amino acids. CDR1 and CDR2 (germline): SGHNT, YENEEA. V lost 4 bases and J lost 1; bases outside the gene matches: 7. This chain's CDR3 is CASSYGPGQSYEQYF. Here the CDR3 DNA reads TGTGCCAGCAGCTACGGACCGGGACAGTCCTACGAGCAGTACTTC.

Many counts were recorded for this clonotype. The V gene is TRBV5-1, the J gene TRBJ2-7, with unresolved D. CDR1 is SGHRS, CDR2 YFSETQ, per germline. CDR3 length: 15 residues. V dropped 1 base and J dropped 0 bases, with 11 bases sitting between them. The CDR3 protein is CASSLNLGSSYEQYF. CDR3 bases: TGCGCCAGCAGCTTGAACTTGGGAAGCTCCTACGAGCAGTACTTC. Complete variable domain (other parts from reference TRBV5-1 and TRBJ2-7): KAGVTQTPRYLIKTRGQQVTLSCSPISGHRSVSWYQQTPGQGLQFLFEYFSETQRNKGNFPGRFSGRQFSNSRSEMNVSTLELGDSALYLCASSLNLGSSYEQYFGPGTRLTVT.

This clonotype was seen repeatedly, ten times or more. The chain uses TRBV18 and TRBJ2-1, with 10 bases that match TRBD2. The CDR3 length is 16 residues. Germline CDR1 is KGHSH and CDR2 is LQKENI. Unmatched junction bases numbered 8, after V lost 3 bases and J lost 6 bases. CDR3 in DNA: TGTGCCAGCTCACCGGTCGCTAGCGGGAGTTCCAATGAGCAGTTCTTC. Residues: CASSPVASGSSNEQFF. Based on the CDR3 plus reference TRBV18 and TRBJ2-1, the full variable domain is NAGVMQNPRHLVRRRGQEARLRCSPMKGHSHVYWYRQLPEEGLKFMVYLQKENIIDESGMPKERFSAEFPKEGPSILRIQQVVRGDSAAYFCASSPVASGSSNEQFFGPGTRLTVL.

This clonotype has at least ten counts. The rearrangement joins TRBV3-1 to TRBJ2-7; no definite D call. Germline-derived CDR1 and CDR2 are LGHDT and YNNKEL (reference sequence). The CDR3 loop spans 18 amino acids. V was pared by 1 base and J by 0 bases, with 19 bases between. The DNA of the CDR3 is TGTGCCAGCAGCCAAGTCCACCCTCAAGGGTTTAGCTCCTACGAGCAGTACTTC. Its translation is CASSQVHPQGFSSYEQYF.

This clonotype was detected many times. The V call is TRBV6-1, the J call TRBJ1-6; D not resolved. The CDR3 runs to 15 residues. Germline V gene lookup returns CDR1 MNHNS and CDR2 SASEGT. Trimming removed 1 base from V and 3 bases from J, with 7 bases in between. The CDR3 bases are TGTGCCAGCAGTGAAGACGTCAACTATAATTCACCCCTCCACTTT. Its translation: CASSEDVNYNSPLHF.

This clonotype came up many times. The chain carries TRBV12-3 or TRBV12-4 and TRBJ1-5; no definite D call. CDR3 length: 14 amino acids. V lost 4 bases to trimming and J lost 3 bases, with 10 bases between them. The CDR3 sequence is CASSSGGFNQPQHF. The CDR3 coding sequence is TGTGCCAGCAGTTCGGGTGGCTTCAATCAGCCCCAGCATTTT.

In its sample, this clonotype was seen many times. The rearrangement joins TRBV20-1 to TRBJ2-2; unclear D gene. The CDR3 contains 15 residues. Germline loops: CDR1 DFQATT, CDR2 SNEGSKA (reference sequence). Trimming took off 2 bases at V and 4 bases at J, with 14 bases between the two ends. The CDR3 DNA sequence: TGCAGTGCTAGAATAGGCAGACGGACCACCGGGGAGCTGTTTTTT. This translates into CSARIGRRTTGELFF.

At least ten counts were recorded for this clonotype. This chain uses TRBV7-6 with TRBJ1-1, with D hard to call. V was trimmed by 0 bases and J by 1 base, leaving 9 bases between them. The CDR3 has 15 residues. Germline values: CDR1 SGHVS, CDR2 FNYEAQ. The CDR3 loop reads CASSLARGGNTEAFF. The DNA for the CDR3 is TGTGCCAGCAGCTTAGCGAGAGGTGGGAACACTGAAGCTTTCTTT.

This clonotype has a count of ten or more. This chain uses TRBV12-3 or TRBV12-4 with TRBJ2-3; D call uncertain. The CDR3 extends over 12 amino acids. The germline V and J ends were trimmed by 1 base and 11 bases, with 10 bases remaining between them. The CDR3 region has the DNA TGTGCCAGCAGTTTAGGTCCGATACAGCAGTATTTT. Residues: CASSLGPIQQYF.

J is TRBJ2-2 and V is TRBV2, with 16 bases identical to TRBD2. The V gene's germline CDR1 is SNHLY and CDR2 FYNNEI. The CDR3 has 18 residues. CDR3 nucleotides: TGTACCTTCAGTTCCGGGACTAGCGGGAGGGCAAACACCGGGGAGCTGTTTTTT. This translates into CTFSSGTSGRANTGELFF.

This clonotype was detected a few times. The V call is TRBV20-1, the J call TRBJ1-2; a weak D match, TRBD1 (6 bases). V was shortened by 3 bases and J by 4 bases, with 12 bases between the two germline ends. Germline V lookup: CDR1 DFQATT, CDR2 SNEGSKA (reference sequence). This CDR3 contains 13 residues. The CDR3 region is CSARAGGFYGYTF. CDR3 DNA sequence: TGCAGTGCTAGGGCGGGGGGCTTCTATGGCTACACCTTC.

This clonotype was detected many times. The CDR3 sequence: CASNTRGQNTEAFF. The DNA of the CDR3 is TGTGCCAGCAATACCAGGGGCCAGAACACTGAAGCTTTCTTT. This chain joins TRBV9 and TRBJ1-1; possibly TRBD1 for D (6 bases). The CDR3 is made up of 14 amino acids. Trimming took 6 bases from V and 1 from J, leaving 13 bases between them. Germline values: CDR1 SGDLS, CDR2 YYNGEE.

On this clonotype itself: This sequence may be a read error, since a much larger clone differs from it by one base. The chain links TRBV28 to TRBJ1-1, with D possibly being TRBD1 (5 bases). Trimming took off 1 base at V and 4 bases at J, with 7 bases between the two ends. Germline V gives CDR1 MDHEN, CDR2 SYDVKM. The CDR3 spans 13 residues. The CDR3 coding sequence is TGTGCCAGCAGTTTATCCGGGGGCACTGAAGCTTTCTTT. Translation gives CASSLSGGTEAFF.

Concerning this clonotype itself: This may come from a read error, since a much larger clone is one base off. This chain links TRBV20-1 with TRBJ2-2; 7 bases match TRBD2. CDR3 length equals 13 residues. Germline CDR1 DFQATT, CDR2 SNEGSKA (reference sequence). The CDR3 loop reads CSARTSPTGELIF. The CDR3 nucleotides are TGCAGTGCTAGGACTAGCCCGACCGGGGAGCTGATTTTT.

This clonotype was seen many times. This chain connects TRBV28 to TRBJ1-4; weak D call: TRBD1 (5 bases). The CDR3 extends over 16 amino acids. The V end lost 9 bases, the J end lost 4 bases, and 21 bases lay between the germline ends. Looked up from germline, CDR1 is MDHEN and CDR2 is SYDVKM. The DNA of the CDR3 is TGTGCCAGTTCCCAGACCCTCGGGACGGTTAATGAAAAACTGTTTTTT. It is translated as CASSQTLGTVNEKLFF.

This clonotype was recorded many times. The chain links TRBV7-9 to TRBJ2-7; D is tentatively TRBD1 or TRBD2 (5 bases each). V was clipped by 7 bases and J by 2 bases, with 15 bases between them. This CDR3 has 14 residues. Germline CDR1 is SEHNR and CDR2 is FQNEAQ (reference sequence). Written as DNA, the CDR3 is TGTGCCAGCACCCGGGGACGGACTCCCTACGAGCAGTACTTC. Its translation is CASTRGRTPYEQYF.

The chain couples TRBV28 to TRBJ1-4, with TRBD1 as a possible D gene (6 bases). V gave up 3 bases and J gave up 4 bases, with 27 bases separating them. In germline, CDR1 is MDHEN, CDR2 SYDVKM. The CDR3 covers 20 residues. CDR3 in amino acids: CASSFSATGQKLAGNEKLFF. The CDR3 nucleotides are TGTGCCAGCAGTTTCTCGGCCACCGGACAGAAACTAGCGGGTAATGAAAAACTGTTTTTT.

V is TRBV7-9 and J is TRBJ2-7; D remains unclear. Trimming pared 0 bases from V and 2 bases from J, leaving 14 bases between. The CDR3 covers 16 residues. Germline V gives CDR1 SEHNR, CDR2 FQNEAQ (reference sequence). CDR3 bases: TGTGCCAGCAGCTTAGCACACCTGGGCCCAACCTACGAGCAGTACTTC. Its protein product is CASSLAHLGPTYEQYF.

Remarks on this clonotype: Being one base from a much bigger clone, this may be a read error. The CDR3 DNA follows: TGTGCCAGCAGCAACGAGGGACCTAGCACAGATACGCATTATTTT. Protein product: CASSNEGPSTDTHYF. The chain has TRBV21-1 and TRBJ2-3; the table's D call of TRBD1 was not tested on the DNA. TRBV21-1 is assigned pseudogene status. This CDR3 has 15 amino acids.

This clonotype appeared many times. The chain has TRBV4-1 and TRBJ2-7, with TRBD1 matching 11 bases. V lost 1 base to trimming and J lost 4 bases; unmatched junction nucleotides: 3. Germline V gene data show CDR1 as MGHRA and CDR2 as YSYEKL. This CDR3 has 15 residues. The CDR3 DNA is TGCGCCAGCAGCCAAGCTGGGACAGGGGGTTACGAGCAGTACTTC. Translating gives CASSQAGTGGYEQYF.

This clonotype was seen ten or more times. The chain has TRBV14 and TRBJ2-7; perhaps TRBD1 as D (5 bases). From germline, CDR1 is SGHDN and CDR2 FVKESK. V lost 2 bases and J 1 base, leaving 9 bases between the germline ends. This CDR3 has 14 residues. For the CDR3, the DNA is TGTGCCAGCAGCCAACCAGGGTTGTCCTACGAGCAGTACTTC. Amino acids: CASSQPGLSYEQYF.

This clonotype was counted many times. CDR3 DNA sequence: TGCAGCCAGGTGGGAGCGGGAGGAGGCAATGAGCAGTTCTTC. Residues: CSQVGAGGGNEQFF. V and J are TRBV20-1 and TRBJ2-1; TRBD2 agrees at 9 bases. Germline loops: CDR1 DFQATT, CDR2 SNEGSKA (reference sequence). The CDR3 contains 14 residues.

Many counts were recorded for this clonotype. The chain combines TRBV6-5 with TRBJ2-1; TRBD1 matches 9 bases. The germline CDR1 and CDR2 sequences are MNHEY and SVGAGI. The CDR3 sequence is 17 residues long. The ends lost 2 bases at V and 2 bases at J; junction bases unmatched: 7. In DNA, the CDR3 is TGTGCCAGCAGTTACAGCCGGGACAGGGCTCCCTACAATGAGCAGTTCTTC. Translated, it gives CASSYSRDRAPYNEQFF.